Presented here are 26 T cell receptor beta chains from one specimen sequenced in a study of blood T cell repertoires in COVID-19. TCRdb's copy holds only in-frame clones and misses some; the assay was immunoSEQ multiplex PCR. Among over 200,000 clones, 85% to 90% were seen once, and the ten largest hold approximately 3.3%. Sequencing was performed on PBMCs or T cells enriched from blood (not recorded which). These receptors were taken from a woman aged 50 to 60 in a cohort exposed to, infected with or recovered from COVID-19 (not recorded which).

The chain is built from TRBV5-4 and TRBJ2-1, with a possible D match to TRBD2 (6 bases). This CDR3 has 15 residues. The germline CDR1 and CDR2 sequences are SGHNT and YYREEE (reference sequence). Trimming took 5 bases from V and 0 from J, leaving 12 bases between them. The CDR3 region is CASRTVADSYNEQFF. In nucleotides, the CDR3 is TGTGCCAGCAGAACCGTAGCGGACTCCTACAATGAGCAGTTCTTC.

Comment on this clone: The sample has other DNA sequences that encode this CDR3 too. The CDR3 loop reads CASSPPGGYEQYF. The CDR3 nucleotides read TGTGCCAGCTCACCACCGGGGGGTTACGAGCAGTACTTC. The chain joins TRBV18 to TRBJ2-7; the D gene is possibly TRBD2 (6 bases). The CDR3 consists of 13 residues. Deletions cut 0 bases from V and 4 bases from J, with 7 bases between. CDR1 and CDR2 (germline): KGHSH, LQKENI.

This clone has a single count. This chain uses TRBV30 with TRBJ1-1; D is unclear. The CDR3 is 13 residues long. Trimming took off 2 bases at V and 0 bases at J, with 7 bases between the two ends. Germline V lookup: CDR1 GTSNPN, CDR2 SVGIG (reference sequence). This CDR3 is CAWSSYMNTEAFF. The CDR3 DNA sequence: TGTGCCTGGAGTAGTTACATGAACACTGAAGCTTTCTTT.

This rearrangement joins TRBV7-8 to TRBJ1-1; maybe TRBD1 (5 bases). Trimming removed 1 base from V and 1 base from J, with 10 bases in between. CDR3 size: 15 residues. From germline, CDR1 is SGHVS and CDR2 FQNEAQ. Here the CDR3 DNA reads TGTGCCAGCAGCTTAGGGATAGGGGAGAACACTGAAGCTTTCTTT. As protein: CASSLGIGENTEAFF.

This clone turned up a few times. CDR3 sequence reads: CASSLGQVNTEAFF. The CDR3 DNA is TGTGCCAGCAGCCTGGGACAGGTGAACACTGAAGCTTTCTTT. V and J are TRBV7-9 and TRBJ1-1, with 8 positions matching TRBD1. Germline V gene lookup returns CDR1 SEHNR and CDR2 FQNEAQ (reference sequence). With V trimmed by 5 bases and J by 0 bases, 2 bases remained unmatched. The CDR3 contains 14 residues.

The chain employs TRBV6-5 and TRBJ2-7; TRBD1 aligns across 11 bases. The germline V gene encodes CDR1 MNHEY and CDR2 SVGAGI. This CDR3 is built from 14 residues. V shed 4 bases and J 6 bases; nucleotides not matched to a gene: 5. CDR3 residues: CASSFPGTGGEQYF. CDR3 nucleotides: TGTGCCAGCAGTTTTCCCGGGACAGGGGGCGAGCAGTACTTC.

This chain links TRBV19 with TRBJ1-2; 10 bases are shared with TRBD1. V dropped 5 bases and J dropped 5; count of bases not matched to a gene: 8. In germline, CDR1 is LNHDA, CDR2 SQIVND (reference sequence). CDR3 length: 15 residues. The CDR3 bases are TGTGCCAGTAGTCTTGGGACAGGGGAAGGGTATGGCTACACCTTC. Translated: CASSLGTGEGYGYTF.

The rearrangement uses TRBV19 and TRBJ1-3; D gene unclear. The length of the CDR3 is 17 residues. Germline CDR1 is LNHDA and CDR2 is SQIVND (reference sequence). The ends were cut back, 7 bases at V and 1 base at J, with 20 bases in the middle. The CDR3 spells CASKVRSGKKSGNTIYF. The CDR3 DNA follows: TGTGCCAGTAAGGTTCGTTCGGGGAAAAAATCTGGAAACACCATATATTTT.

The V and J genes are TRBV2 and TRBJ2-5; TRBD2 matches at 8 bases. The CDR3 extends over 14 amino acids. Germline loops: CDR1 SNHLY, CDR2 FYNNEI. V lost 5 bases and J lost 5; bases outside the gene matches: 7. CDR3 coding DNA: TGTGCCAGCAGTACCCGGGGGGGCCGGGAGACCCAGTACTTC. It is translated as CASSTRGGRETQYF.

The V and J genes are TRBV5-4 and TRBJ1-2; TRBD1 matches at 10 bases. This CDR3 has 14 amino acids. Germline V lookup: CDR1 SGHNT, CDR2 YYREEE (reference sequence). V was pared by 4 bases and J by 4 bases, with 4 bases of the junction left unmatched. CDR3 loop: CASSQDRGFYGYTF. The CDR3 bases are TGTGCCAGCAGCCAGGACAGGGGGTTCTATGGCTACACCTTC.

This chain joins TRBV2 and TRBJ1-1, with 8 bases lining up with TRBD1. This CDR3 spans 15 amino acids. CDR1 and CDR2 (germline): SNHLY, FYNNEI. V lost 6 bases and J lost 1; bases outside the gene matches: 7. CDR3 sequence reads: CASSSQGQANTEAFF. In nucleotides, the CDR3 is TGTGCCAGCAGCTCCCAGGGACAGGCGAACACTGAAGCTTTCTTT.

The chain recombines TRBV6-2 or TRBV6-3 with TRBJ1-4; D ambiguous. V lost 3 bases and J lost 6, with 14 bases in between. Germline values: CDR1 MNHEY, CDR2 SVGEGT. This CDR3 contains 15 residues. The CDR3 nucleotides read TGTGCCAGCAGTTATTCCGGGAGGAGGGATGAAAAACTGTTTTTT. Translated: CASSYSGRRDEKLFF.

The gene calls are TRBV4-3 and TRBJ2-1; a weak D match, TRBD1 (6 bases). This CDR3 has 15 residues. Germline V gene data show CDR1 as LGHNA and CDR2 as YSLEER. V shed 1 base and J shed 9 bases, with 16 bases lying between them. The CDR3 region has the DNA TGCGCCAGCAGCCAAGTAATAAGACAGGACGGTGAGCAGTTCTTC. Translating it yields CASSQVIRQDGEQFF.

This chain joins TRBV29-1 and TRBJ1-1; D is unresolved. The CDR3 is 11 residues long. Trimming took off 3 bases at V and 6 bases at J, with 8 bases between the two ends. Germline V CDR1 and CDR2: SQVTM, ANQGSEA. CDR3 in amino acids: CSVEPGAEAFF. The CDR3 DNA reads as TGCAGCGTTGAGCCCGGGGCTGAAGCTTTCTTT.

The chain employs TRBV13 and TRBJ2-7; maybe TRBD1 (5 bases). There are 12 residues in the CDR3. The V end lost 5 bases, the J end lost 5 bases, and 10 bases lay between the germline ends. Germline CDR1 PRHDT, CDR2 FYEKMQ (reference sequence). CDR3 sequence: CASSRQSDEQYF. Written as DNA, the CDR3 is TGTGCCAGCAGCCGACAGTCGGACGAGCAGTACTTC.

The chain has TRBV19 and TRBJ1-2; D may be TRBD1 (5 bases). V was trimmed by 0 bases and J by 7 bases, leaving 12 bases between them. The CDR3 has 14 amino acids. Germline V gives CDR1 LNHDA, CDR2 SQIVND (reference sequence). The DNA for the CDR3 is TGTGCCAGTAGTATAGATCCAGGGTTCTCTGGCTACACCTTC. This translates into CASSIDPGFSGYTF.

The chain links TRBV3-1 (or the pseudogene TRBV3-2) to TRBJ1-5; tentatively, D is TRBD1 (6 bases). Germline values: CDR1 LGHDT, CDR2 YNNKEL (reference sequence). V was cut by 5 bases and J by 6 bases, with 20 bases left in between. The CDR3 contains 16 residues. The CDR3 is CASSKGVGDFAQPQHF. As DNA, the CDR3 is TGTGCCAGCAGCAAGGGGGTAGGGGATTTTGCTCAGCCCCAGCATTTT.

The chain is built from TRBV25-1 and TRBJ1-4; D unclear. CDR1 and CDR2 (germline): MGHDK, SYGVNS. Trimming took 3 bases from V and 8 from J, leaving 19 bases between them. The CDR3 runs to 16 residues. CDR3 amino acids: CASSDATRGGFEKLFF. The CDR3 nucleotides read TGTGCCAGCAGTGACGCAACCCGGGGAGGCTTCGAAAAACTGTTTTTT.

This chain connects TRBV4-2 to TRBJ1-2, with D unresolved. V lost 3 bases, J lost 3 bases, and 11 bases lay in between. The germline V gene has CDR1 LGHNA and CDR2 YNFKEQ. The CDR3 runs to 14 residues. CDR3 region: CASSQEGLDYGYTF. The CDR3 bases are TGTGCCAGCAGCCAGGAGGGTCTGGACTATGGCTACACCTTC.

In nucleotides, the CDR3 is TGCAGCGTTGCATTGTCATGGTCGGGTTCACCCCTCCACTTT. Translation gives CSVALSWSGSPLHF. The chain employs TRBV29-1 and TRBJ1-6; D unclear. The CDR3 is 14 amino acids. The V end was cut by 4 bases, the J end by 9 bases, with 16 bases between. Germline values: CDR1 SQVTM, CDR2 ANQGSEA.

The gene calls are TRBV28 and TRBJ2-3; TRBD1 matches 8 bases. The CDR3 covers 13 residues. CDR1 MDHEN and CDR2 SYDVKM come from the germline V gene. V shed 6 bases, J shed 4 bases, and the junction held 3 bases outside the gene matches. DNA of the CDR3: TGTGCCAGCAGGGGGACAGGCTCAGATACGCAGTATTTT. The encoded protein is CASRGTGSDTQYF.

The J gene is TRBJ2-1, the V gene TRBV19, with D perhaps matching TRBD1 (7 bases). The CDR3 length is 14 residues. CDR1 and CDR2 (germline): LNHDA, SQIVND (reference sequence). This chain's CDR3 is CASCPAQGGNEQFF. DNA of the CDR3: TGTGCTTCCTGCCCCGCGCAGGGGGGTAATGAGCAGTTCTTC.

CDR3 bases: TGTGCCAGCAGTTACTCGTCAGGGGGAATGAATCAGGCGCAGTACTTC. Translation: CASSYSSGGMNQAQYF. The rearrangement joins TRBV6-6 to TRBJ2-7, with TRBD1 matching 7 bases. The germline V gene has CDR1 MNHNY and CDR2 SVGAGI (reference sequence). V lost 0 bases to trimming and J lost 9 bases; unmatched junction nucleotides: 14. The CDR3 spans 16 residues.

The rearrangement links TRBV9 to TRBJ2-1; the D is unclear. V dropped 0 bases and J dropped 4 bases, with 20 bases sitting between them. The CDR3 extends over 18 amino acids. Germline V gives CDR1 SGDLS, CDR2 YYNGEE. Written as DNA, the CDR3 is TGTGCCAGCAGCGTAGCCGGTTCGCTAGACCTACGTTACAATGAGCAGTTCTTC. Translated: CASSVAGSLDLRYNEQFF.

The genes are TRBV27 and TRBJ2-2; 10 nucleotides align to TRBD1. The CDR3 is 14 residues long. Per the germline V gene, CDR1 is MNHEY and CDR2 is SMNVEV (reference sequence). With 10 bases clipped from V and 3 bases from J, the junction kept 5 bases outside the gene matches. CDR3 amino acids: CATRDRGYTGELFF. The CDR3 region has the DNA TGTGCCACCAGGGACAGGGGTTACACCGGGGAGCTGTTTTTT.

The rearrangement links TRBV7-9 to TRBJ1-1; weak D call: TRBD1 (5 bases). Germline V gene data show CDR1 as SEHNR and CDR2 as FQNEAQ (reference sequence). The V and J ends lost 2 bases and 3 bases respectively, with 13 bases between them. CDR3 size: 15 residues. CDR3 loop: CASSLTVQGDTEAFF. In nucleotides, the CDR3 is TGTGCCAGCAGCTTAACGGTTCAGGGCGACACTGAAGCTTTCTTT.